Listed below are T cell receptor beta chains from one sample, sequenced in a study of lymphopenia after photon versus proton radiotherapy. TCRdb's copy holds only in-frame clones and misses some; the assay was immunoSEQ multiplex PCR. The sample gives around 28,000 clones, around 81% of which show up once; approximately 29% is in the top ten. The sample was peripheral blood, taken from a patient treated with photon-based radiotherapy. The source of these receptors is a man between 50 and 59 years old with gastric cancer. Both conserved end residues are part of each CDR3. The D gene is left open where the match is weak. The size of a clone is reported for some rows only, either as once, few or many, or as a class for expanded clones.

d_call j_call clone_size v_call cdr3_aa cdr3_nt
- TRBJ1-4 - TRBV4-1 CASSPSGLGEKLFF TGCGCCAGCAGCCCATCGGGACTTGGGGAAAAACTGTTTTTT
TRBD1 TRBJ1-4 - TRBV27 CASSFRQGAEKLFF TGTGCCAGCAGTTTTAGACAGGGTGCCGAAAAACTGTTTTTT
- TRBJ1-2 - TRBV5-1 CASTNSASNYGYTF TGCGCCAGCACCAACAGTGCGTCTAACTATGGCTACACCTTC
TRBD1 TRBJ2-3 - TRBV19 CASTPGQGSDTQYF TGTGCCAGTACCCCGGGACAGGGATCAGATACGCAGTATTTT
- TRBJ2-1 - TRBV25-1 CASSESGRNEQFF TGTGCCAGCAGTGAATCAGGACGGAATGAGCAGTTCTTC
- TRBJ1-3 - TRBV11-2 CASSLDPGLGNTIYF TGTGCCAGCAGCTTAGATCCGGGACTGGGAAACACCATATATTTT
- TRBJ2-2 - TRBV18 CASSPGSITGELFF TGTGCCAGCTCACCGGGGTCCATCACCGGGGAGCTGTTTTTT
TRBD1 TRBJ1-2 - TRBV6-5 CASGAGTGIRYGYTF TGTGCCAGCGGTGCCGGGACAGGGATACGCTATGGCTACACCTTC
- TRBJ2-1 - TRBV6-6 CASNSKNEQFF TGTGCCAGCAATAGTAAGAATGAGCAGTTCTTC
- TRBJ1-2 - TRBV29-1 CSVEDPWGYGYTF TGCAGCGTTGAAGATCCATGGGGCTATGGCTACACCTTC
TRBD1 TRBJ2-7 - TRBV7-6 CASSFDRTGPSYEQYF TGTGCCAGCAGTTTTGATCGGACAGGTCCCTCCTACGAGCAGTACTTC
- TRBJ2-3 - TRBV27 CASTLRGAGSTDTQYF TGTGCCAGCACCTTGAGGGGGGCTGGAAGCACAGATACGCAGTATTTT
- TRBJ2-5 - TRBV7-3 CASSPLAGRETQYF TGTGCCAGCAGCCCCCTGGCGGGGAGGGAGACCCAGTACTTC
- TRBJ1-4 - TRBV6-5 CASSPATNEKLFF TGTGCCAGCAGTCCCGCAACTAATGAAAAACTGTTTTTT
- TRBJ1-5 - TRBV19 CASSIWMGDQPQHF TGTGCCAGTAGTATATGGATGGGTGATCAGCCCCAGCATTTT
- TRBJ1-3 - TRBV2 CASSVGANSGNTIYF TGTGCCAGCAGTGTCGGCGCCAACTCTGGAAACACCATATATTTT
TRBD2 TRBJ2-1 once TRBV7-2 CASSPQTSGGAGGQFF TGTGCCAGCAGCCCACAGACTAGCGGGGGGGCCGGTGGGCAGTTCTTC